The rows below give T cell receptor beta chains drawn from one sample of a study of T cells in Graves' hyperthyroidism and ophthalmopathy. TCRdb reanalysed the multiplex PCR reads using MiXCR and keeps one entry per CDR3 protein. The sample has roughly 500,000 distinct CDR3 sequences, around 22% seen once. What was sequenced was blood. The receptor source for this set is a young woman with Graves' ophthalmopathy. CDR3s include the opening cysteine and the closing phenylalanine or tryptophan.

v_call,j_call,cdr3_aa
TRBV11-1,TRBJ1-1,CASREQGQYTDAFF
TRBV6-1,TRBJ2-5,CASSEDSVETQYF
TRBV27,TRBJ2-7,CASSMITRREQYF
TRBV7-2,TRBJ2-7,CASSQGQGQHF
TRBV6-2/TRBV6-3,TRBJ1-1,CASRLQGATEAFF
TRBV6-2/TRBV6-3,TRBJ2-2,CASRTTGGTTGELFF
TRBV13,TRBJ1-2,CASSTRTGGSYGYTF
TRBV2,TRBJ2-7,CASSEGRGVFYEQYF
TRBV7-9,TRBJ1-2,CASSFSIGLGYTF
TRBV10-3,TRBJ1-1,CAISEIQGAWTEAFF
TRBV10-1,TRBJ1-5,CASRLDRGLINSNQPQHF
TRBV3-1,TRBJ2-2,CASSQGYRGGNTGELFF
TRBV12-3/TRBV12-4,TRBJ1-3,CASSLRLDGNTIYF
TRBV6-5,TRBJ2-7,CATKTGVIPYEQYF
TRBV12-3/TRBV12-4,TRBJ2-2,CASSDTGLGNTGELFF
TRBV15,TRBJ2-5,CATSRDLLAGGETQYF
TRBV12-3/TRBV12-4,TRBJ2-5,CASSFSGGQETQYF
TRBV11-2,TRBJ1-5,CASSLKISAGGQPQHF
TRBV7-3,TRBJ2-7,CASSSGTSRNEQYF
TRBV2,TRBJ1-5,CASTGEWSNQPQHF
TRBV6-2/TRBV6-3,TRBJ2-7,CASTTGGQGAKQYF
TRBV5-1,TRBJ2-7,CASSDEVPGQETYEQYF
TRBV6-5,TRBJ2-7,CASSGQGAWEQYF
TRBV5-1,TRBJ2-5,CASSLSEGAETQYF
TRBV4-1,TRBJ1-4,CASSPSEATNEKLFF
TRBV28,TRBJ2-2,CASRWGQGLQRQDTGELFF
TRBV12-5,TRBJ2-5,CASGPGSGKETQYF
TRBV10-3,TRBJ2-7,CAISELEYEQYF
TRBV19,TRBJ2-7,CATRGRGADEQYF
TRBV6-5,TRBJ1-1,CASSSGTGVLGTEAFF
TRBV6-1,TRBJ1-5,CASSEFNQPQHF
TRBV11-2,TRBJ1-5,CASSPQGGGVNQPQHF
TRBV10-2,TRBJ2-7,CASTASVSWRDEQYF
TRBV25-1,TRBJ2-5,CASSEWGAETQYF
TRBV7-2,TRBJ1-2,CASSLTGGAFRGYTF
TRBV6-1,TRBJ2-7,CASSAGQGIYEQYF
TRBV28,TRBJ1-2,CASSSYRDDDYGYTF
TRBV19,TRBJ2-5,CASSIVDEKYQETQYF
TRBV5-6,TRBJ1-1,CASSLRTGGFRNTEAFF
TRBV4-2,TRBJ1-2,CASSPMDRSNYGYTF
TRBV2,TRBJ1-1,CAVHRGPTEAFF